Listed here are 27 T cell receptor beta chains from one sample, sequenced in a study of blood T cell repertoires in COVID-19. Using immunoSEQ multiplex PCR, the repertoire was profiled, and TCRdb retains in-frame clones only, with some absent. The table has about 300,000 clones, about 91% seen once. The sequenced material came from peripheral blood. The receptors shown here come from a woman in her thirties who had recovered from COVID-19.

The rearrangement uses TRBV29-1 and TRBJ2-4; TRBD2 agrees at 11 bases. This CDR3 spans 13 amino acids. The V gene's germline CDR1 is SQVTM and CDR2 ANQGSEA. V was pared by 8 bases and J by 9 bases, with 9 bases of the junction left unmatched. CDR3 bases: TGCAGCTTCCAGACTAGCGGGGTAGGCATTCAGTACTTC. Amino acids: CSFQTSGVGIQYF. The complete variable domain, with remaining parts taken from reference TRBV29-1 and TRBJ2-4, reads SAVISQKPSRDICQRGTSLTIQCQVDSQVTMMFWYRQQPGQSLTLIATANQGSEATYESGFVIDKFPISRPNLTFSTLTVSNMSPEDSSIYLCSFQTSGVGIQYFGAGTRLSVL.

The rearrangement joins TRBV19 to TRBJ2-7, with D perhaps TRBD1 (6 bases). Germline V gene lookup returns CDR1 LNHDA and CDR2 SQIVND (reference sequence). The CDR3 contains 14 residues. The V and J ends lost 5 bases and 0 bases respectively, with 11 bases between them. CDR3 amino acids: CASSSRTDSYEQYF. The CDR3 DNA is TGTGCCAGTAGTTCGCGGACAGACTCCTACGAGCAGTACTTC.

The CDR3 DNA reads TGTGCCAGCAGCTTAAATAACTATCACGGCAATGAGCAGTTCTTC. Amino acids: CASSLNNYHGNEQFF. The chain carries TRBV7-9 and TRBJ2-1; D not certain. Germline CDR1 is SEHNR and CDR2 is FQNEAQ (reference sequence). The V and J ends lost 2 bases and 6 bases respectively, with 14 bases between them. The CDR3 has 15 amino acids.

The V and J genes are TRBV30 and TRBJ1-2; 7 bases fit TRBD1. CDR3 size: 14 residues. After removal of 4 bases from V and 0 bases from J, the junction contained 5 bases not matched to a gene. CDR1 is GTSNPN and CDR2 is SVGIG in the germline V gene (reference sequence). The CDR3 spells CAWNRQGSNYGYTF. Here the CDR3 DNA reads TGTGCCTGGAATAGACAGGGATCTAACTATGGCTACACCTTC.

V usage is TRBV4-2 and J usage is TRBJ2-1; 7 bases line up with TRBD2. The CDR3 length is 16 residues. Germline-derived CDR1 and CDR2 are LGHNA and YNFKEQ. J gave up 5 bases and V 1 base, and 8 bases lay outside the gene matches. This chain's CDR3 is CASSQVGRGRNNEQFF. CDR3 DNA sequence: TGTGCCAGCAGCCAAGTGGGGCGGGGGAGGAACAATGAGCAGTTCTTC.

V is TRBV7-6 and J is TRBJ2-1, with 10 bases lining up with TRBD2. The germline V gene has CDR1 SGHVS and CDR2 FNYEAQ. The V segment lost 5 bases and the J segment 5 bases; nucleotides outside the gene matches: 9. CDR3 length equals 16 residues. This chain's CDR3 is CASSPEASGGNNEQFF. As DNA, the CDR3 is TGTGCCAGCAGCCCTGAGGCTAGCGGGGGCAACAATGAGCAGTTCTTC.

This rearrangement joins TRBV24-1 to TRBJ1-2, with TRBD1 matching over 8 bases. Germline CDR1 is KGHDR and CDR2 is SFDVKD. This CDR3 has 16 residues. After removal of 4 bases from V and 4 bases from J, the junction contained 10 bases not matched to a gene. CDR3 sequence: CATSDPGTGNRYGYTF. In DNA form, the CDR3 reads TGTGCCACCAGTGACCCCGGGACAGGAAATCGCTATGGCTACACCTTC.

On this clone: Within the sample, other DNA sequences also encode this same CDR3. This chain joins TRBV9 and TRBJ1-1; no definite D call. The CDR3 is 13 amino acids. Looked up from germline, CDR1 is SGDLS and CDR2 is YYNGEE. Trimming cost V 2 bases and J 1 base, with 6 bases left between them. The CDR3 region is CASSVGRNTEAFF. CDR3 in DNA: TGTGCCAGCAGCGTTGGGAGGAACACTGAAGCTTTCTTT.

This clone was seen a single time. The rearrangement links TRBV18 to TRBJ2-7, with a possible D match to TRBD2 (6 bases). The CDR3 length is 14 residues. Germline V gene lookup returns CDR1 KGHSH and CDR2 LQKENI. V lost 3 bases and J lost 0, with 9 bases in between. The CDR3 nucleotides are TGTGCCAGCTCACCGCGGGACGGCTCCTACGAGCAGTACTTC. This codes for CASSPRDGSYEQYF.

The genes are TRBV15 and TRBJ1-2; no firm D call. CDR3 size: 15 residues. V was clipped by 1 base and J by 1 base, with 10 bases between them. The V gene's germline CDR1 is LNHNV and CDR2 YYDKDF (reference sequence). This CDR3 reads CATSRGRGLNYGYTF. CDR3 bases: TGTGCCACCAGCAGAGGTCGAGGCCTTAACTATGGCTACACCTTC. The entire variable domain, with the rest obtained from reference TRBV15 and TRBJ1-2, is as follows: DAMVIQNPRYQVTQFGKPVTLSCSQTLNHNVMYWYQQKSSQAPKLLFHYYDKDFNNEADTPDNFQSRRPNTSFCFLDIRSPGLGDTAMYLCATSRGRGLNYGYTFGSGTRLTVV.

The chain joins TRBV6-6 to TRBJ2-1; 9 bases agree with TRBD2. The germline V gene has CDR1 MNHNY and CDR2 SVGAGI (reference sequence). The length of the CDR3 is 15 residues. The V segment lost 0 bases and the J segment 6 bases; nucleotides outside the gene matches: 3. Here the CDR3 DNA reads TGTGCCAGCAGTTACTCCCTAGCGGGGCCCAATGAGCAGTTCTTC. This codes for CASSYSLAGPNEQFF.

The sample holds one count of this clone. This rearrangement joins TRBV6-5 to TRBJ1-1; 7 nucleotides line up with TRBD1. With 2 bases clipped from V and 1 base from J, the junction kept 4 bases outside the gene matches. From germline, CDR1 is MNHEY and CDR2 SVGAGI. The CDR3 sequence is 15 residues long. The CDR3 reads CASSYHGTANTEAFF. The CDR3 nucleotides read TGTGCCAGCAGTTACCACGGGACAGCGAACACTGAAGCTTTCTTT.

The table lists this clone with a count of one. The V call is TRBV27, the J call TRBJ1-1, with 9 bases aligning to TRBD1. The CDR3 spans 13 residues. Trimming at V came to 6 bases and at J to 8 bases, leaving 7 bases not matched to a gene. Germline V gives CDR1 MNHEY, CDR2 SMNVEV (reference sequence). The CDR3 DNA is TGTGCCAGCAGGACCGGGACAGGGCGGGAAGCTTTCTTT. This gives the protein CASRTGTGREAFF.

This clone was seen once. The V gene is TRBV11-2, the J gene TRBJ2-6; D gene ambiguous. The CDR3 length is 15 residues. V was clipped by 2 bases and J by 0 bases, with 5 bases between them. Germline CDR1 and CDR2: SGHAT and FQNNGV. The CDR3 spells CASSLQRSGANVLTF. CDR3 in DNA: TGTGCCAGCAGCTTACAGCGCTCTGGGGCCAACGTCCTGACTTTC.

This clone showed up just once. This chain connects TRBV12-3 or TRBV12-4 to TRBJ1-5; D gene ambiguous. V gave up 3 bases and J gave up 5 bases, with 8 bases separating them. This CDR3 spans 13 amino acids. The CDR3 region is CASSFLTHQPQHF. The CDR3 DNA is TGTGCCAGCAGTTTTTTAACACATCAGCCCCAGCATTTT.

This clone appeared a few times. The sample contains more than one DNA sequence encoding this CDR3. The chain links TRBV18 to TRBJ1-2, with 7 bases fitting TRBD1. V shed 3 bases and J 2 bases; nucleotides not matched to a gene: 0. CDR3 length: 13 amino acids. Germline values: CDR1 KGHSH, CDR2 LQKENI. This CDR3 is CASSPGQNYGYTF. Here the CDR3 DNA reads TGTGCCAGCTCACCGGGACAGAACTATGGCTACACCTTC. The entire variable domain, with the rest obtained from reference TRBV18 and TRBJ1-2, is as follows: NAGVMQNPRHLVRRRGQEARLRCSPMKGHSHVYWYRQLPEEGLKFMVYLQKENIIDESGMPKERFSAEFPKEGPSILRIQQVVRGDSAAYFCASSPGQNYGYTFGSGTRLTVV.

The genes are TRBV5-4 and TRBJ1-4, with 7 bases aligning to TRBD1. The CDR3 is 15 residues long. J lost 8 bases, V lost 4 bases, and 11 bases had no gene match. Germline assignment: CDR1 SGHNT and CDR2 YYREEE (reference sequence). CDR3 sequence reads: CASSAGQPLKEKLFF. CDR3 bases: TGTGCCAGCAGCGCGGGACAGCCTCTAAAGGAAAAACTGTTTTTT.

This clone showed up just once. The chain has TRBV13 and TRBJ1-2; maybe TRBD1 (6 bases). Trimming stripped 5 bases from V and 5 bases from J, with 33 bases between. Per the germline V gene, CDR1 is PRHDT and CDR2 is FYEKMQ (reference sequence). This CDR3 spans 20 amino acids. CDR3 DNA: TGTGCCAGCAGCCCCCCTCCCTCACCGCCGCCGGGACACGGGCCTTATGGCTACACCTTC. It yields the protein CASSPPPSPPPGHGPYGYTF.

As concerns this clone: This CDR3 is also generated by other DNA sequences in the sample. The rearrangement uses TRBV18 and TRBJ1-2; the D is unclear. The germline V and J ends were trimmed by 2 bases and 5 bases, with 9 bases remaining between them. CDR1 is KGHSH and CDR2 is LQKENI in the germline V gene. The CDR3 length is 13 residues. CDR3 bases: TGTGCCAGCTCACCAAGAACAGATTATGGCTACACCTTC. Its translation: CASSPRTDYGYTF. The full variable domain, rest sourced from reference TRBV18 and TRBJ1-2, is NAGVMQNPRHLVRRRGQEARLRCSPMKGHSHVYWYRQLPEEGLKFMVYLQKENIIDESGMPKERFSAEFPKEGPSILRIQQVVRGDSAAYFCASSPRTDYGYTFGSGTRLTVV.

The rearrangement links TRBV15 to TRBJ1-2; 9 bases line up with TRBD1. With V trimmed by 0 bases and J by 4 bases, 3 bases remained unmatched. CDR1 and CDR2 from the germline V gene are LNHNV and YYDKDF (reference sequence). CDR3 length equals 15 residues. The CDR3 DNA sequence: TGTGCCACCAGCAGAGAGGGACAGGGCTCCTATGGCTACACCTTC. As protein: CATSREGQGSYGYTF.

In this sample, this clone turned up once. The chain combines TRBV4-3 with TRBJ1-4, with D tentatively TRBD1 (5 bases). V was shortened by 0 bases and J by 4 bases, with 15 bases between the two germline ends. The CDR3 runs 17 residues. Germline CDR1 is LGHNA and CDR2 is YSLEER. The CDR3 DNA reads TGCGCCAGCAGCCAAGACTTGATAGGGGATCTTAATGAAAAACTGTTTTTT. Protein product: CASSQDLIGDLNEKLFF.

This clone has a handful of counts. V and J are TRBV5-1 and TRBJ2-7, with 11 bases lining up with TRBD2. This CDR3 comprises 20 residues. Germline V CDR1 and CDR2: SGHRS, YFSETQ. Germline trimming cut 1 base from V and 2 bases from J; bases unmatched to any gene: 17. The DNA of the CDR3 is TGCGCCAGCAGCTTGTTTTTGGCTAGCGGGGGGATAACAAGACCCTACGAGCAGTACTTC. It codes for CASSLFLASGGITRPYEQYF.

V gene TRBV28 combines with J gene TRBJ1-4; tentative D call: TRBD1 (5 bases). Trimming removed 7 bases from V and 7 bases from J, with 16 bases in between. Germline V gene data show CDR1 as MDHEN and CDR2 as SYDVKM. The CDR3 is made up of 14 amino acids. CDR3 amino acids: CASNRQGRGEKLFF. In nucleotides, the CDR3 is TGTGCCAGCAATCGCCAGGGTAGGGGTGAAAAACTGTTTTTT.

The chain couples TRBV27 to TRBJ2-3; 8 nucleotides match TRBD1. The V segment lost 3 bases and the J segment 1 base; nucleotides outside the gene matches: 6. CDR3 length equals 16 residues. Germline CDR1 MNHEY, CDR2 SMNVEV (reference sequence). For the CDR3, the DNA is TGTGCCAGCAGTTTCCCCACAGGGGGAGGCACAGATACGCAGTATTTT. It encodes CASSFPTGGGTDTQYF.

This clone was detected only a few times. In DNA form, the CDR3 reads TGTGCCAGCAGCTTGACAGGGACGGGAGAGACCCAGTACTTC. Protein product: CASSLTGTGETQYF. V and J are TRBV5-6 and TRBJ2-5, with D maybe TRBD1 (6 bases). The germline gives CDR1 SGHDT, CDR2 YYEEEE. V shed 1 base and J shed 4 bases, with 11 bases lying between them. This CDR3 comprises 14 residues.

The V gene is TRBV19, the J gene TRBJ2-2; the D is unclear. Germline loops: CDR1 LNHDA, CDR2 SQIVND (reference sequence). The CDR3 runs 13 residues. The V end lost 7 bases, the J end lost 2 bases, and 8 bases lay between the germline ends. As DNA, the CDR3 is TGTGCCAGTACCCGGGTCAACACCGGGGAGCTGTTTTTT. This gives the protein CASTRVNTGELFF.

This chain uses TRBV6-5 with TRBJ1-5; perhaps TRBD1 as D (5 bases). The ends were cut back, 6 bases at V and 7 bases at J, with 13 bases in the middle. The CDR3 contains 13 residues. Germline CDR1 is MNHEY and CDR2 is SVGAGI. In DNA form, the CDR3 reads TGTGCCAGCAGCGGTTGGAAGGGGCAGCCCCAGCATTTT. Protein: CASSGWKGQPQHF.